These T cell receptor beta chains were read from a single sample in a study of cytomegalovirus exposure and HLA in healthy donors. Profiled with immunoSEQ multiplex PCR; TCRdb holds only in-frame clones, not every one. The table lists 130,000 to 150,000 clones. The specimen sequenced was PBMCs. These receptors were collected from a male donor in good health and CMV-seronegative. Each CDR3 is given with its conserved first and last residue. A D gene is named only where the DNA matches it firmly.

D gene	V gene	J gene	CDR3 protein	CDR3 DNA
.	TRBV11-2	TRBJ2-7	CASSLNAGGEQYF	TGTGCCAGCAGCTTAAATGCCGGAGGGGAGCAGTACTTC
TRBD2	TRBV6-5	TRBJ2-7	CASSYAGGSEQYF	TGTGCCAGCAGTTACGCGGGAGGTAGCGAGCAGTACTTC
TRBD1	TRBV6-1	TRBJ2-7	CASSGSGTGLNF	TGTGCCAGCAGTGGCTCCGGGACAGGGCTGAACTTC
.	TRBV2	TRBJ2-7	CASTQSYEQYF	TGTGCCAGCACGCAGTCCTACGAGCAGTACTTC
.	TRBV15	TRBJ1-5	CATSEGSGQPQHF	TGTGCCACCAGTGAGGGGAGCGGGCAGCCCCAGCATTTT
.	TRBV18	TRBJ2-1	CASSPSQGLSSYNEQFF	TGTGCCAGCTCACCCTCCCAAGGACTGAGCTCCTACAATGAGCAGTTCTTC
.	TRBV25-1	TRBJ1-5	CASSPPGGRQPQHF	TGTGCCAGCAGTCCCCCGGGGGGGCGTCAGCCCCAGCATTTT
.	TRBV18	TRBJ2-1	CASSPLNLAPNNEQFF	TGTGCCAGCTCACCCCTTAATCTAGCGCCCAACAATGAGCAGTTCTTC
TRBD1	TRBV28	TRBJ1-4	CASSGQGVSEKLFF	TGTGCCAGCAGCGGACAGGGGGTTAGTGAAAAACTGTTTTTT
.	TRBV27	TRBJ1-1	CATPSTGHLNTEAFF	TGTGCCACGCCTTCGACAGGACATCTGAACACTGAAGCTTTCTTT
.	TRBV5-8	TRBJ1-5	CASSSGVFRSNQPQHF	TGTGCCAGCAGCTCCGGAGTTTTCCGTAGCAATCAGCCCCAGCATTTT
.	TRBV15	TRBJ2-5	CATRGSTSQETQYF	TGTGCCACCCGTGGATCGACTAGCCAAGAGACCCAGTACTTC
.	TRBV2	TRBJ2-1	CASKEGPPPEEQFF	TGTGCCAGCAAGGAGGGACCCCCCCCGGAGGAGCAGTTCTTC
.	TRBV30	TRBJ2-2	CAWSVGLLPKNTGELFF	TGTGCCTGGAGTGTGGGGCTACTCCCAAAGAACACCGGGGAGCTGTTTTTT
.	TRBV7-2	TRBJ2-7	CASSSRYGYEQYF	TGTGCCAGCAGCTCTCGTTACGGCTACGAGCAGTACTTC
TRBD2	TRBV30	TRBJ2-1	CACRTSGASPDGEQFF	TGTGCCTGCCGGACTAGCGGGGCCTCCCCTGATGGGGAGCAGTTCTTC
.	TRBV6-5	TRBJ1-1	CASSPGHRNTEAFF	TGTGCCAGCAGTCCGGGACACAGGAACACTGAAGCTTTCTTT
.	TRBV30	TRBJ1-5	CAWSVAGAGQPQHF	TGTGCCTGGAGTGTAGCGGGGGCAGGTCAGCCCCAGCATTTT
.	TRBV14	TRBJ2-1	CASSPYEAGATLYNEQFF	TGTGCCAGCAGCCCCTACGAGGCAGGGGCGACCCTCTACAATGAGCAGTTCTTC
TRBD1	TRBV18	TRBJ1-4	CASSPQGATNEKLFF	TGTGCCAGCTCACCTCAGGGGGCAACTAATGAAAAACTGTTTTTT
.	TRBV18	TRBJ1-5	CASSPNGRGNQPQHF	TGTGCCAGCTCACCAAACGGCAGGGGCAATCAGCCCCAGCATTTT
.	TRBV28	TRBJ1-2	CASSATGLANYGYTF	TGTGCCAGCAGTGCCACAGGACTAGCTAACTATGGCTACACCTTC
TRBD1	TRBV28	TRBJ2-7	CASSLSGGSQQYF	TGTGCCAGCAGTTTGTCAGGGGGCTCCCAGCAGTACTTC
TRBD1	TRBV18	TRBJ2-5	CASSPLSGTGIQETQYF	TGTGCCAGCTCACCACTCTCCGGGACAGGGATCCAAGAGACCCAGTACTTC
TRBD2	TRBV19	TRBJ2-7	CASSIAGGSGQYF	TGTGCCAGTAGTATCGCCGGCGGGAGCGGGCAGTACTTC
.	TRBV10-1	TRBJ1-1	CASSEDTGGFKNTEAFF	TGCGCCAGCAGTGAGGACACGGGAGGGTTTAAGAACACTGAAGCTTTCTTT
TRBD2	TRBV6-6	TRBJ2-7	CASTAGDYEQYF	TGTGCCAGCACAGCGGGAGACTACGAGCAGTACTTC
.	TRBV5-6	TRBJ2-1	CASSLRVIQPRSGYNEQFF	TGTGCCAGCAGCTTGCGTGTTATTCAACCCCGAAGCGGTTACAATGAGCAGTTCTTC
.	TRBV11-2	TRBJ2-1	CASTHGPGEYNEQFF	TGTGCCAGCACCCATGGACCGGGGGAATACAATGAGCAGTTCTTC
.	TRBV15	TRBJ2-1	CATNQRGFDNEQFF	TGTGCCACAAACCAAAGGGGATTTGACAATGAGCAGTTCTTC
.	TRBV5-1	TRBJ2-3	CASSFETDTQYF	TGCGCCAGCAGCTTTGAGACAGATACGCAGTATTTT
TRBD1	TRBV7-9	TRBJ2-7	CASSKDRGSPYEQYF	TGTGCCAGCAGCAAGGACAGGGGAAGTCCCTACGAGCAGTACTTC
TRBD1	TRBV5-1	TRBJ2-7	CASSLADRVYEQYF	TGCGCCAGCAGCTTGGCGGACAGGGTCTACGAGCAGTACTTC